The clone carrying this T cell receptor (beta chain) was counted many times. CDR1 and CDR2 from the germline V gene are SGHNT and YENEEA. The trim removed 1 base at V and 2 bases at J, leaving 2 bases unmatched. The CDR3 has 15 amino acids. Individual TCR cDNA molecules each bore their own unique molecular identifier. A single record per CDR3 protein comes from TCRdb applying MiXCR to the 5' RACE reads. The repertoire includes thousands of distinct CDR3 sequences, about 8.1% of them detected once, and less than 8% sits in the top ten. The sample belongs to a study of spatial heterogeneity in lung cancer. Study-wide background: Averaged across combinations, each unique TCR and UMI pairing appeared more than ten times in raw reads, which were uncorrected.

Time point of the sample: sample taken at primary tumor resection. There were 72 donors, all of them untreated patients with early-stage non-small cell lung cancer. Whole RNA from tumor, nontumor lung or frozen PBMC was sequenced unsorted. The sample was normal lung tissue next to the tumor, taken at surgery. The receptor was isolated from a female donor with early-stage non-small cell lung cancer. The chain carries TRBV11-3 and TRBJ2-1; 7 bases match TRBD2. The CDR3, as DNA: TGTGCCAGCAGCTTAGGAGCGGGGCCCTACAATGAGCAGTTCTTC. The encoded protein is CASSLGAGPYNEQFF.